Shown below are 26 T cell receptor beta chains from a single sample sequenced in a study of blood T cell repertoires in COVID-19. The protocol was immunoSEQ multiplex PCR, while the TCRdb copy is restricted to in-frame clones and leaves out a portion. The data hold 270,000 or so clones, with approximately 82% observed a single time. Sequencing was performed on peripheral blood. Receptors were obtained from a woman under 30 with acute or convalescent COVID-19.

The chain uses TRBV9 and TRBJ1-3, with no clear D. From germline, CDR1 is SGDLS and CDR2 YYNGEE. V lost 0 bases and J 1 base, leaving 11 bases between the germline ends. This CDR3 region has 16 residues. The CDR3 nucleotides read TGTGCCAGCAGCGTAGGTGGGCGATCGTCTGGAAACACCATATATTTT. This gives the protein CASSVGGRSSGNTIYF.

The chain links TRBV7-9 to TRBJ1-1, with a tentative D call TRBD1 (6 bases). This CDR3 comprises 13 residues. V lost 4 bases and J 5 bases, leaving 11 bases between the germline ends. Germline assignment: CDR1 SEHNR and CDR2 FQNEAQ (reference sequence). The CDR3 spells CASSSQGWTEAFF. The CDR3 DNA follows: TGTGCCAGCAGCTCTCAGGGGTGGACTGAAGCTTTCTTT.

The genes are TRBV18 and TRBJ1-3; D unclear. Trimming pared 0 bases from V and 0 bases from J, leaving 9 bases between. Germline values: CDR1 KGHSH, CDR2 LQKENI. The CDR3 consists of 16 residues. CDR3 sequence: CASSPPISTSGNTIYF. The CDR3, as DNA: TGTGCCAGCTCACCACCGATCAGTACCTCTGGAAACACCATATATTTT.

The chain recombines TRBV3-1 (or the pseudogene TRBV3-2) with TRBJ2-3, with 7 bases aligning to TRBD2. Germline CDR1 is LGHDT and CDR2 is YNNKEL (reference sequence). V lost 1 base and J lost 1; bases outside the gene matches: 2. This CDR3 contains 15 residues. This chain's CDR3 is CASSQGLAGTDTQYF. Here the CDR3 DNA reads TGTGCCAGCAGCCAAGGGCTAGCGGGCACAGATACGCAGTATTTT.

The chain combines TRBV6-2 or TRBV6-3 with TRBJ1-5; 11 positions agree with TRBD1. The junction had 9 bases not matched to a gene; V was cut back by 5 bases and J by 3 bases. The germline CDR1 and CDR2 sequences are MNHEY and SVGEGT. The CDR3 covers 17 residues. CDR3 sequence reads: CASSKAGTGGANQPQHF. The CDR3 DNA is TGTGCCAGCAGTAAAGCCGGGACAGGGGGAGCCAATCAGCCCCAGCATTTT.

The CDR3 spells CAWRRQGYNEQFF. CDR3 bases: TGTGCCTGGCGACGGCAGGGATACAATGAGCAGTTCTTC. The V and J genes are TRBV30 and TRBJ2-1, with D perhaps matching TRBD1 (5 bases). V lost 5 bases and J 4 bases, leaving 12 bases between the germline ends. The V gene's germline CDR1 is GTSNPN and CDR2 SVGIG (reference sequence). The CDR3 loop spans 13 amino acids.

V usage is TRBV11-2 and J usage is TRBJ2-4, with TRBD2 as a possible D gene (5 bases). Looked up from germline, CDR1 is SGHAT and CDR2 is FQNNGV. V shed 1 base and J shed 4 bases, with 17 bases lying between them. CDR3 length: 17 residues. DNA for the CDR3: TGTGCCAGCAGCTTAGTGGCGGATCGGGGAGTAAAAAACATTCAGTACTTC. The encoded protein is CASSLVADRGVKNIQYF.

The V call is TRBV28, the J call TRBJ1-5; unclear D gene. The germline CDR1 and CDR2 sequences are MDHEN and SYDVKM. The CDR3 runs 14 residues. The V end was cut by 6 bases, the J end by 6 bases, with 15 bases between. The CDR3 DNA follows: TGTGCCAGCAGCCCTGGGAGGTCCCCTCAGCCCCAGCATTTT. This gives the protein CASSPGRSPQPQHF.

The gene calls are TRBV19 and TRBJ2-2, with TRBD1 identical over 9 bases. With 10 bases clipped from V and 7 bases from J, the junction kept 22 bases outside the gene matches. Germline V gene sequence: CDR1 LNHDA, CDR2 SQIVND (reference sequence). The CDR3 spans 18 residues. The CDR3 nucleotides read TGTGCCACAACACAGGGGGCAATACAACAAGTCTTAGGCGGGGAGCTGTTTTTT. Encoded protein: CATTQGAIQQVLGGELFF.

The CDR3 nucleotides read TGCGCCAGCAGTGATGGGGCCTGCCGAGACTCCTACAATGAGCAGTTCTTC. Translating gives CASSDGACRDSYNEQFF. The V gene is TRBV10-1, the J gene TRBJ2-1, with D possibly matching TRBD1 (5 bases). Per the germline V gene, CDR1 is WNHNN and CDR2 is SYGVQD (reference sequence). V lost 3 bases and J lost 0, with 15 bases in between. The CDR3 is 17 residues long.

The chain links TRBV14 to TRBJ2-3, with a possible D match to TRBD2 (6 bases). This CDR3 has 16 residues. The V end lost 0 bases, the J end lost 5 bases, and 15 bases lay between the germline ends. CDR1 is SGHDN, CDR2 FVKESK, per germline. CDR3 DNA: TGTGCCAGCAGCCAAGACAGGCGGGGCCCCCAAGATACGCAGTATTTT. This codes for CASSQDRRGPQDTQYF.

This sequence joins TRBV5-5 and TRBJ1-4; no clear D. Between the trimmed V and J ends, which lost 0 bases and 3 bases, there was a span of 9 bases. Germline-derived CDR1 and CDR2 are SGHKS and YYEKEE (reference sequence). The CDR3 contains 15 residues. The DNA of the CDR3 is TGTGCCAGCAGCTTGGTGGGCCGGCCTAATGAAAAACTGTTTTTT. It encodes CASSLVGRPNEKLFF. Together with reference TRBV5-5 and TRBJ1-4, the CDR3 gives the full variable domain: DAGVTQSPTHLIKTRGQQVTLRCSPISGHKSVSWYQQVLGQGPQFIFQYYEKEERGRGNFPDRFSARQFPNYSSELNVNALLLGDSALYLCASSLVGRPNEKLFFGSGTQLSVL.

The chain is built from TRBV6-4 and TRBJ2-7; 8 bases align to TRBD2. The CDR3 length is 16 residues. CDR1 is MRHNA and CDR2 is SNTAGT in the germline V gene. With 2 bases clipped from V and 0 bases from J, the junction kept 6 bases outside the gene matches. In DNA form, the CDR3 reads TGTGCCAGCAGTGACCAACGCGGGAGGCCCTCCTACGAGCAGTACTTC. This encodes CASSDQRGRPSYEQYF.

The rearrangement links TRBV27 to TRBJ1-6; D gene ambiguous. Germline V gene sequence: CDR1 MNHEY, CDR2 SMNVEV (reference sequence). The length of the CDR3 is 12 residues. The V gene lost 4 bases and the J gene lost 8 bases, with 6 bases spanning the gap. This CDR3 reads CASSYGYSPLHF. The CDR3 DNA reads as TGTGCCAGCAGTTACGGGTATTCACCCCTCCACTTT.

This clone was seen more than once but under ten times. The CDR3 reads CASSLEWRSNQPQHF. The CDR3 DNA follows: TGTGCCAGCAGTTTAGAGTGGAGAAGCAATCAGCCCCAGCATTTT. The gene calls are TRBV27 and TRBJ1-5; D is unclear. The germline V gene has CDR1 MNHEY and CDR2 SMNVEV (reference sequence). The CDR3 is 15 amino acids. Trimming cost V 2 bases and J 1 base, with 9 bases left between them.

The chain employs TRBV28 and TRBJ2-7, with TRBD1 as a possible D gene (5 bases). The CDR3 consists of 14 residues. Germline CDR1 reads MDHEN; CDR2 reads SYDVKM. Trimming removed 6 bases from V and 3 bases from J, with 15 bases in between. The CDR3 sequence is CASSITGLIYEQYF. As DNA, the CDR3 is TGTGCCAGCAGCATTACAGGATTGATCTACGAGCAGTACTTC.

V and J are TRBV3-1 (or the pseudogene TRBV3-2) and TRBJ2-5; D may be TRBD2 (6 bases). CDR1 is LGHDT, CDR2 YNNKEL, per germline (reference sequence). Trimming shortened V by 4 bases and J by 0 bases, and 12 bases separated the two germline ends. CDR3 size: 15 residues. CDR3 sequence reads: CASSPTRGYQETQYF. Written as DNA, the CDR3 is TGTGCCAGCAGCCCGACTCGGGGGTACCAAGAGACCCAGTACTTC.

The chain joins TRBV11-2 to TRBJ1-4; tentative D call: TRBD1 (5 bases). Germline V gene lookup returns CDR1 SGHAT and CDR2 FQNNGV. This CDR3 region has 18 residues. V lost 2 bases and J 3 bases, leaving 19 bases between the germline ends. The CDR3 region has the DNA TGTGCCAGCAGCTTAAGGTTGCGGGGGGTTTTTTCTAATGAAAAACTGTTTTTT. Translating it yields CASSLRLRGVFSNEKLFF.

The rearrangement uses TRBV19 and TRBJ2-5; D possibly corresponds to TRBD1 (6 bases). In germline, CDR1 is LNHDA, CDR2 SQIVND (reference sequence). Trimming shortened V by 2 bases and J by 5 bases, and 18 bases separated the two germline ends. This CDR3 contains 16 residues. The CDR3 sequence is CASSIPPAGTPETQYF. The DNA of the CDR3 is TGTGCCAGTAGTATACCCCCCGCCGGGACACCGGAGACCCAGTACTTC.

The V gene is TRBV19, the J gene TRBJ2-5; 7 bases match TRBD2. With V trimmed by 4 bases and J by 1 base, 6 bases remained unmatched. CDR1 is LNHDA and CDR2 is SQIVND in the germline V gene (reference sequence). This CDR3 is built from 15 residues. CDR3 coding DNA: TGTGCCAGTAGTACAACCAGCGGGGCCCAAGAGACCCAGTACTTC. Translating gives CASSTTSGAQETQYF.

The rearrangement links TRBV7-9 to TRBJ2-3; 9 nucleotides match TRBD2. V lost 3 bases to trimming and J lost 4 bases; unmatched junction nucleotides: 11. CDR3 length: 17 residues. The germline gives CDR1 SEHNR, CDR2 FQNEAQ (reference sequence). The chain's CDR3 is CASSFGAGGPPADTQYF. CDR3 DNA sequence: TGTGCCAGCAGCTTTGGGGCGGGAGGGCCGCCCGCAGATACGCAGTATTTT.

The rearrangement joins TRBV27 to TRBJ2-5; D may be TRBD1 (5 bases). This CDR3 region has 15 residues. Per germline, CDR1 MNHEY and CDR2 SMNVEV (reference sequence). V was clipped by 4 bases and J by 1 base, with 13 bases between them. CDR3 DNA: TGTGCCAGCAGTTGGGCTATGGACATCCAAGAGACCCAGTACTTC. It encodes CASSWAMDIQETQYF.

In this sample, this clone turned up once. This chain joins TRBV6-5 and TRBJ1-4, with D unresolved. The CDR3 covers 14 residues. The V end was cut by 6 bases, the J end by 4 bases, with 12 bases between. Looked up from germline, CDR1 is MNHEY and CDR2 is SVGAGI. CDR3 amino acids: CASRDLAGNEKLFF. In DNA, the CDR3 is TGTGCCAGCAGGGACCTGGCGGGTAATGAAAAACTGTTTTTT.

The chain combines TRBV6-5 with TRBJ1-4; D is unclear. The CDR3 is 16 residues long. V gave up 4 bases and J gave up 0 bases, with 12 bases separating them. Germline V gene data show CDR1 as MNHEY and CDR2 as SVGAGI. This CDR3 is CASSFRHSSTNEKLFF. In DNA form, the CDR3 reads TGTGCCAGCAGTTTTAGACACTCATCAACTAATGAAAAACTGTTTTTT.

The chain recombines TRBV7-2 with TRBJ1-1, with D possibly matching TRBD1 (5 bases). V shed 5 bases and J shed 1 base, with 8 bases lying between them. Germline V gives CDR1 SGHTA, CDR2 FQGNSA. The CDR3 loop spans 13 amino acids. The CDR3 DNA is TGTGCCAGCAGCCCTACAGGGAACACTGAAGCTTTCTTT. Encoded protein: CASSPTGNTEAFF. The full variable domain, in which reference TRBV7-2 and TRBJ1-1 provide the parts outside the CDR3, is GAGVSQSPSNKVTEKGKDVELRCDPISGHTALYWYRQSLGQGLEFLIYFQGNSAPDKSGLPSDRFSAERTGGSVSTLTIQRTQQEDSAVYLCASSPTGNTEAFFGQGTRLTVV.

V gene TRBV27 combines with J gene TRBJ2-1; 9 bases are shared with TRBD2. The junction had 5 bases not matched to a gene; V was cut back by 2 bases and J by 15 bases. The CDR3 contains 12 residues. Looked up from germline, CDR1 is MNHEY and CDR2 is SMNVEV (reference sequence). This chain's CDR3 is CASSLTGLALFF. The CDR3, as DNA: TGTGCCAGCAGTTTAACGGGACTAGCTTTGTTCTTC.